This passage covers 32 T cell receptor beta chains from one sample sequenced in a study of T cell repertoires in cytomegalovirus infection. These TCRs' antigens remain unknown. Each CDR3 protein is one row after TCRdb ran MiXCR on the reads. The sample consists of 570,000 or so distinct CDR3 sequences, 40% of them appearing once. The material sequenced was cultured PBMCs, taken from culture after CMV antigen stimulation. All receptors come from a human donor in good health (CMV status not recorded). Some clones in this sample may be carry-over from other donors' samples.

This clonotype was seen only a few times. The rearrangement joins TRBV7-9 to TRBJ2-1; 11 bases are a match to TRBD2. Germline V gene sequence: CDR1 SEHNR, CDR2 FQNEAQ (reference sequence). The CDR3 covers 15 residues. Trimming cost V 1 base and J 9 bases; bases outside gene matches: 5. This CDR3 reads CASSLGSGGGREQFF. Here the CDR3 DNA reads TGTGCCAGCAGCTTAGGTAGCGGGGGGGGGCGTGAGCAGTTCTTC.

The chain has TRBV6-2 or TRBV6-3 and TRBJ2-7, with a weak D call TRBD2 (5 bases). V lost 2 bases, J lost 4 bases, and 18 bases lay in between. This CDR3 spans 16 amino acids. The germline gives CDR1 MNHEY, CDR2 SVGEGT. CDR3 loop: CASSYQRISRGYEQYF. In DNA form, the CDR3 reads TGTGCCAGCAGTTACCAACGCATATCCCGAGGGTACGAGCAGTACTTC.

This clonotype was recorded many times. At one of its ends the junction is not consistent with the germline gene, which may arise from a read error. The chain carries TRBV7-8 and TRBJ1-5; D possibly corresponds to TRBD1 (6 bases). The CDR3 runs 14 residues. In germline, CDR1 is SGHVS, CDR2 FQNEAQ. The CDR3 loop is CASTLRGRNQPQHF. The CDR3 bases are TGTGCCAGCACCTTACGGGGGCGCAATCAGCCCCAGCATTTT.

V and J are TRBV5-1 and TRBJ2-5, with D unresolved. Looked up from germline, CDR1 is SGHRS and CDR2 is YFSETQ. This CDR3 has 13 amino acids. V was cut by 7 bases and J by 3 bases, with 13 bases left in between. The CDR3: CASRNAPKETQYF. The CDR3 DNA follows: TGCGCCAGCCGCAACGCTCCAAAAGAGACCCAGTACTTC.

This clonotype showed up just once. This chain uses TRBV15 with TRBJ2-7; 8 bases fit TRBD1. With 5 bases clipped from V and 4 bases from J, the junction kept 7 bases outside the gene matches. Germline values: CDR1 LNHNV, CDR2 YYDKDF (reference sequence). This CDR3 has 14 amino acids. Written as DNA, the CDR3 is TGTGCCACCAGCTTCTACAGGGGGAAATACGAGCAGTACTTC. This codes for CATSFYRGKYEQYF. The full variable domain, rest sourced from reference TRBV15 and TRBJ2-7, is DAMVIQNPRYQVTQFGKPVTLSCSQTLNHNVMYWYQQKSSQAPKLLFHYYDKDFNNEADTPDNFQSRRPNTSFCFLDIRSPGLGDTAMYLCATSFYRGKYEQYFGPGTRLTVT.

The genes are TRBV11-2 and TRBJ2-1; 8 bases match TRBD2. CDR1 SGHAT and CDR2 FQNNGV come from the germline V gene. Germline trimming cut 5 bases from V and 12 bases from J; bases unmatched to any gene: 9. This CDR3 spans 13 amino acids. The CDR3 protein is CASSANSGRAQFF. CDR3 sequence (DNA): TGTGCCAGCAGCGCGAACTCCGGGAGGGCGCAGTTCTTC.

This clonotype was counted a single time. V gene TRBV6-2 or TRBV6-3 combines with J gene TRBJ2-2; D ambiguous. Germline assignment: CDR1 MNHEY and CDR2 SVGEGT. The CDR3 consists of 15 residues. V gave up 4 bases and J gave up 5 bases, with 14 bases separating them. CDR3 amino acids: CASSSVLARTGELFF. Written as DNA, the CDR3 is TGTGCCAGCAGTTCGGTTTTAGCACGGACCGGGGAGCTGTTTTTT.

The chain uses TRBV7-8 and TRBJ1-5, with 7 bases matching TRBD1. Trimming cost V 5 bases and J 7 bases; bases outside gene matches: 11. Per the germline V gene, CDR1 is SGHVS and CDR2 is FQNEAQ. The CDR3 totals 15 residues. The CDR3 here is CASSADRVVGQPQHF. Here the CDR3 DNA reads TGTGCCAGCAGCGCAGACAGGGTCGTGGGGCAGCCCCAGCATTTT. The variable domain in full, completed from reference TRBV7-8 and TRBJ1-5, reads GAGVSQSPRYKVAKRGQDVALRCDPISGHVSLFWYQQALGQGPEFLTYFQNEAQLDKSGLPSDRFFAERPEGSVSTLKIQRTQQEDSAVYLCASSADRVVGQPQHFGDGTRLSIL.

The chain combines TRBV2 with TRBJ1-1; D gene unclear. The V gene's germline CDR1 is SNHLY and CDR2 FYNNEI. V lost 6 bases, J lost 2 bases, and 19 bases lay in between. The CDR3 spans 16 residues. DNA of the CDR3: TGTGCCAGCAGCCCCCTAGCAGCAGGAGAAAACACTGAAGCTTTCTTT. This sequence encodes CASSPLAAGENTEAFF.

This chain connects TRBV27 to TRBJ2-1; D not resolved. The CDR3 extends over 17 amino acids. Deletions cut 4 bases from V and 3 bases from J, with 19 bases between. Germline V gene data show CDR1 as MNHEY and CDR2 as SMNVEV (reference sequence). In DNA, the CDR3 is TGTGCCAGCAGTTATCGATACTCGGATGAATACTACAATGAGCAGTTCTTC. As protein: CASSYRYSDEYYNEQFF.

This clonotype was seen a few times. The gene calls are TRBV10-3 and TRBJ2-7; D possibly corresponds to TRBD2 (6 bases). The CDR3 length is 14 residues. From germline, CDR1 is ENHRY and CDR2 SYGVKD. V lost 3 bases, J lost 4 bases, and 13 bases lay in between. The CDR3 reads CAISETGTAYEQYF. CDR3 coding DNA: TGTGCCATCAGTGAAACCGGGACTGCTTACGAGCAGTACTTC.

This clonotype appeared a few times. The chain combines TRBV27 with TRBJ1-6; TRBD1 aligns across 7 bases. The CDR3 is made up of 14 amino acids. CDR1 is MNHEY, CDR2 SMNVEV, per germline (reference sequence). J gave up 8 bases and V 10 bases, and 11 bases lay outside the gene matches. CDR3 amino acids: CATQPGQRYSPLHF. As DNA, the CDR3 is TGTGCCACCCAACCGGGACAGAGATATTCACCCCTCCACTTT.

In its sample, this clonotype was seen a few times. The V gene is TRBV4-2, the J gene TRBJ2-3, with 9 nucleotides matching TRBD2. The ends lost 1 base at V and 6 bases at J; junction bases unmatched: 8. The CDR3 runs to 16 residues. Germline CDR1 and CDR2: LGHNA and YNFKEQ. The chain's CDR3 is CASSQGAGGDRDTQYF. The DNA for the CDR3 is TGTGCCAGCAGCCAAGGAGCGGGGGGCGACCGGGATACGCAGTATTTT.

This clonotype came up a few times. The chain links TRBV6-6 to TRBJ2-1; 7 bases are a match to TRBD2. The junction had 6 bases not matched to a gene; V was cut back by 4 bases and J by 9 bases. The CDR3 covers 13 residues. Germline-derived CDR1 and CDR2 are MNHNY and SVGAGI (reference sequence). The CDR3 loop is CASSSLGGVEQFF. The CDR3, as DNA: TGTGCCAGCAGTTCCCTGGGGGGGGTTGAGCAGTTCTTC.

The chain couples TRBV28 to TRBJ1-1, with a possible D match to TRBD1 (5 bases). Germline CDR1 MDHEN, CDR2 SYDVKM. Trimming pared 6 bases from V and 4 bases from J, leaving 15 bases between. The CDR3 runs 14 residues. For the CDR3, the DNA is TGTGCCAGCAGCCCAATTGACAGAGGCACTGAAGCTTTCTTT. Protein sequence: CASSPIDRGTEAFF.

This clonotype was observed a handful of times. CDR3: CASSLSMHPGVTEAFF. CDR3 DNA sequence: TGTGCCAGCAGTTTATCAATGCACCCAGGGGTGACTGAAGCTTTCTTT. The rearrangement uses TRBV28 and TRBJ1-1, with D perhaps matching TRBD1 (6 bases). The length of the CDR3 is 16 residues. CDR1 and CDR2 (germline): MDHEN, SYDVKM. The V gene lost 1 base and the J gene lost 5 bases, with 17 bases spanning the gap.

V and J are TRBV7-2 and TRBJ2-2; D unclear. Germline V gives CDR1 SGHTA, CDR2 FQGNSA. The CDR3 loop spans 16 amino acids. The V and J ends lost 5 bases and 4 bases respectively, with 17 bases between them. The CDR3 nucleotides read TGTGCCAGCAGCCCACGACGGATCGTCGGCACCGGGGAGCTGTTTTTT. Translation: CASSPRRIVGTGELFF.

This clonotype was counted a few times. The chain combines TRBV5-4 with TRBJ2-1; TRBD2 aligns across 7 bases. The trim removed 5 bases at V and 5 bases at J, leaving 7 bases unmatched. This CDR3 spans 14 amino acids. Germline V gene data show CDR1 as SGHNT and CDR2 as YYREEE (reference sequence). CDR3: CASSREASNNEQFF. CDR3 sequence (DNA): TGTGCCAGCAGTCGGGAGGCCTCAAACAATGAGCAGTTCTTC.

The chain has TRBV19 and TRBJ1-6; D remains ambiguous. Germline CDR1 is LNHDA and CDR2 is SQIVND (reference sequence). This CDR3 is built from 15 residues. Trimming took off 6 bases at V and 8 bases at J, with 17 bases between the two ends. The CDR3 is CASRRGGPSDSPLHF. The CDR3 DNA follows: TGTGCCAGTAGGAGAGGTGGCCCATCCGATTCACCCCTCCACTTT.

The rearrangement uses TRBV29-1 and TRBJ2-2; D not resolved. CDR3 length: 13 amino acids. Germline CDR1 is SQVTM and CDR2 is ANQGSEA. V lost 6 bases and J 9 bases, leaving 17 bases between the germline ends. The CDR3 DNA follows: TGCAGCGTCTCCGGCGGCAGTGGCCGGGAGCTGTTTTTT. It codes for CSVSGGSGRELFF.

The chain couples TRBV7-6 to TRBJ2-7; 11 bases are a match to TRBD2. V shed 2 bases and J 2 bases; nucleotides not matched to a gene: 5. Germline V gene lookup returns CDR1 SGHVS and CDR2 FNYEAQ. The CDR3 sequence is 16 residues long. The CDR3 here is CASSLRVAGGTYEQYF. For the CDR3, the DNA is TGTGCCAGCAGCTTACGGGTAGCGGGGGGGACCTACGAGCAGTACTTC.

Worth noting for this clonotype: Just one base apart from a much larger clone, this may be a read error. This rearrangement joins TRBV11-2 to TRBJ1-6; perhaps TRBD1 as D (6 bases). The length of the CDR3 is 15 residues. Germline loops: CDR1 SGHAT, CDR2 FQNNGV. V was shortened by 6 bases and J by 10 bases, with 19 bases between the two germline ends. This chain's CDR3 is CASRLTQTGQSPLHF. CDR3 bases: TGTGCCAGCAGATTAACCCAGACAGGTCAATCACCCCTCCACTTT. Filled out from reference TRBV11-2 and TRBJ1-6, the complete variable domain reads EAGVAQSPRYKIIEKRQSVAFWCNPISGHATLYWYQQILGQGPKLLIQFQNNGVVDDSQLPKDRFSAERLKGVDSTLKIQPAKLEDSAVYLCASRLTQTGQSPLHFGNGTRLTVT.

This chain uses TRBV18 with TRBJ1-1, with TRBD1 identical over 7 bases. V dropped 3 bases and J dropped 4; count of bases not matched to a gene: 11. CDR1 and CDR2 (germline): KGHSH, LQKENI. The CDR3 totals 16 residues. CDR3 sequence (DNA): TGTGCCAGCTCACCCTCTCGTCCCCGACAGGGCACTGAAGCTTTCTTT. Translation gives CASSPSRPRQGTEAFF.

This clonotype came up a few times. The chain employs TRBV2 and TRBJ2-2, with a weak D call TRBD1 (6 bases). The V gene's germline CDR1 is SNHLY and CDR2 FYNNEI. This CDR3 contains 14 residues. V dropped 4 bases and J dropped 5 bases, with 11 bases sitting between them. The CDR3 is CASSATGRTGELFF. For the CDR3, the DNA is TGTGCCAGCAGTGCCACAGGGCGTACCGGGGAGCTGTTTTTT.

The J gene is TRBJ2-1, the V gene TRBV6-2 or TRBV6-3, with a weak D call TRBD1 (6 bases). This CDR3 has 13 amino acids. Germline CDR1 MNHEY, CDR2 SVGEGT. V was clipped by 6 bases and J by 6 bases, with 12 bases between them. CDR3 sequence: CASRQGTINEQFF. Written as DNA, the CDR3 is TGTGCCAGCAGACAAGGGACAATCAATGAGCAGTTCTTC.

A few counts support this clonotype. The chain employs TRBV7-9 and TRBJ2-1, with TRBD1 matching 8 bases. The J segment lost 9 bases and the V segment lost 5 bases, leaving 12 bases of the junction unmatched. The CDR3 covers 15 residues. Germline CDR1 reads SEHNR; CDR2 reads FQNEAQ (reference sequence). This chain's CDR3 is CASSPPYGQGSEQFF. DNA of the CDR3: TGTGCCAGCAGCCCCCCCTATGGACAGGGCAGTGAGCAGTTCTTC. Using reference TRBV7-9 and TRBJ2-1 for the parts outside the CDR3, the full variable domain is DTGVSQNPRHKITKRGQNVTFRCDPISEHNRLYWYRQTLGQGPEFLTYFQNEAQLEKSRLLSDRFSAERPKGSFSTLEIQRTEQGDSAMYLCASSPPYGQGSEQFFGPGTRLTVL.

This clonotype has more than one count but fewer than ten. V is TRBV6-1 and J is TRBJ2-3; TRBD1 or TRBD2 may be the D gene (6 bases each). V was trimmed by 0 bases and J by 6 bases, leaving 10 bases between them. Germline V CDR1 and CDR2: MNHNS, SASEGT. The CDR3 sequence is 14 residues long. The CDR3 loop is CASSEAGGTDTQYF. The CDR3 DNA sequence: TGTGCCAGCAGTGAAGCAGGGGGGACTGATACGCAGTATTTT.

Ten or more counts support this clonotype. J is TRBJ1-1 and V is TRBV7-2; D may be TRBD1 (5 bases). The CDR3 contains 14 residues. V lost 1 base, J lost 7 bases, and 13 bases lay in between. Germline V gene sequence: CDR1 SGHTA, CDR2 FQGNSA. The CDR3 DNA sequence: TGTGCCAGCAGCTTAGTGGCAGGGCCTTATGAAGCTTTCTTT. It yields the protein CASSLVAGPYEAFF.

This clonotype was observed a few times. This sequence joins TRBV6-2 or TRBV6-3 and TRBJ2-1; D possibly corresponds to TRBD2 (5 bases). Germline CDR1 MNHEY, CDR2 SVGEGT. This CDR3 contains 16 residues. V lost 7 bases to trimming and J lost 6 bases, with 22 bases between them. The CDR3 is CASTPWRTPRGNEQFF. The CDR3, as DNA: TGTGCCAGCACCCCTTGGAGGACGCCCCGTGGCAATGAGCAGTTCTTC.

The rearrangement uses TRBV25-1 and TRBJ2-1, with D possibly matching TRBD2 (5 bases). V was shortened by 2 bases and J by 8 bases, with 13 bases between the two germline ends. The CDR3 consists of 14 residues. Germline CDR1 is MGHDK and CDR2 is SYGVNS. The DNA for the CDR3 is TGTGCCAGCAGTGAACTTGGACTTGGCGATGAGCAGTTCTTC. Translated, it gives CASSELGLGDEQFF.

The chain is built from TRBV19 and TRBJ2-1, with D possibly matching TRBD2 (5 bases). Trimming stripped 6 bases from V and 5 bases from J, with 17 bases between. Germline CDR1 reads LNHDA; CDR2 reads SQIVND (reference sequence). CDR3 length equals 15 residues. The chain's CDR3 is CASRLRDPSDNEQFF. The DNA for the CDR3 is TGTGCCAGTAGACTCCGGGATCCCTCGGACAATGAGCAGTTCTTC. Combining the CDR3 with reference TRBV19 and TRBJ2-1 gives the whole variable domain DGGITQSPKYLFRKEGQNVTLSCEQNLNHDAMYWYRQDPGQGLRLIYYSQIVNDFQKGDIAEGYSVSREKKESFPLTVTSAQKNPTAFYLCASRLRDPSDNEQFFGPGTRLTVL.

This clonotype was observed a handful of times. The chain is built from TRBV11-2 and TRBJ2-1; TRBD1 matches at 8 bases. This CDR3 region has 18 residues. With V trimmed by 5 bases and J by 0 bases, 12 bases remained unmatched. In germline, CDR1 is SGHAT, CDR2 FQNNGV. The DNA of the CDR3 is TGTGCCAGCAGCCCACTACCCGGACAGGGAAACTCCTACAATGAGCAGTTCTTC. Translating it yields CASSPLPGQGNSYNEQFF.